These 7 T cell receptor beta chains share one sample of origin, sequenced in a study of CD8+ T cells in alopecia areata. Described treatment: oral pan-JAK inhibitor, 5-10 mg twice daily. Reverse transcription of extracted RNA yielded cDNA, which provided the sequencing template. The data were produced by immunoSEQ multiplex PCR, yet TCRdb's version contains in-frame clones alone and is incomplete. The table lists over 150,000 clones, about 55% of them singletons, with 10% to 14% in the top ten. Sequences were derived from CD8+ T cells sorted from blood, sampled at week 24, from a patient treated with tofacitinib. These TCRs come from a human donor with alopecia areata.

The rearrangement joins TRBV9 to TRBJ1-6, with D perhaps TRBD1 (6 bases). V shed 0 bases and J shed 12 bases, with 13 bases lying between them. Per germline, CDR1 SGDLS and CDR2 YYNGEE. The CDR3 extends over 14 amino acids. CDR3 region: CASSVGEGVRPLHF. CDR3 nucleotides: TGTGCCAGCAGCGTAGGGGAGGGGGTTAGACCCCTCCACTTT.

The chain joins TRBV27 to TRBJ2-1; D remains ambiguous. The CDR3 spans 15 residues. Germline values: CDR1 MNHEY, CDR2 SMNVEV (reference sequence). V was clipped by 0 bases and J by 8 bases, with 14 bases between them. The CDR3 DNA sequence: TGTGCCAGCAGTTTATCGTCCCCGACTCGTCATGAGCAGTTCTTC. Translating it yields CASSLSSPTRHEQFF.

This rearrangement joins TRBV4-3 to TRBJ2-1, with 8 nucleotides matching TRBD2. V lost 0 bases to trimming and J lost 13 bases; unmatched junction nucleotides: 5. This CDR3 spans 13 amino acids. Germline V gene lookup returns CDR1 LGHNA and CDR2 YSLEER. This CDR3 reads CASSQDPGGDQFF. CDR3 bases: TGCGCCAGCAGCCAAGATCCGGGGGGGGATCAGTTCTTC.

The gene calls are TRBV7-2 and TRBJ1-2, with unresolved D. This CDR3 spans 12 amino acids. Germline V CDR1 and CDR2: SGHTA, FQGNSA. V shed 1 base and J shed 8 bases, with 8 bases lying between them. In DNA, the CDR3 is TGTGCCAGCAGCTTAGGGGTGAGGGGCTACACCTTC. Its translation: CASSLGVRGYTF.

This chain uses TRBV7-6 with TRBJ1-1; 7 positions match TRBD1. The length of the CDR3 is 14 residues. Germline trimming cut 5 bases from V and 0 bases from J; bases unmatched to any gene: 3. The germline CDR1 and CDR2 sequences are SGHVS and FNYEAQ. This chain's CDR3 is CASSPGQMNTEAFF. The CDR3 DNA sequence: TGTGCCAGCAGCCCGGGACAGATGAACACTGAAGCTTTCTTT.

The genes are TRBV5-6 and TRBJ1-1; D remains ambiguous. CDR1 is SGHDT and CDR2 is YYEEEE in the germline V gene. CDR3 length: 14 amino acids. Deletions cut 0 bases from V and 1 base from J, with 7 bases between. The CDR3 loop reads CASSLDEENTEAFF. CDR3 sequence (DNA): TGTGCCAGCAGCTTGGATGAGGAGAACACTGAAGCTTTCTTT.

As regards this clone: Different DNA sequences within this sample yield the same CDR3. The V and J genes are TRBV30 and TRBJ1-1, with D unresolved. Trimming removed 2 bases from V and 1 base from J, with 5 bases in between. The CDR3 extends over 12 amino acids. Germline V lookup: CDR1 GTSNPN, CDR2 SVGIG (reference sequence). This CDR3 reads CAWSPGNTEAFF. CDR3 bases: TGTGCCTGGAGTCCAGGGAACACTGAAGCTTTCTTT.